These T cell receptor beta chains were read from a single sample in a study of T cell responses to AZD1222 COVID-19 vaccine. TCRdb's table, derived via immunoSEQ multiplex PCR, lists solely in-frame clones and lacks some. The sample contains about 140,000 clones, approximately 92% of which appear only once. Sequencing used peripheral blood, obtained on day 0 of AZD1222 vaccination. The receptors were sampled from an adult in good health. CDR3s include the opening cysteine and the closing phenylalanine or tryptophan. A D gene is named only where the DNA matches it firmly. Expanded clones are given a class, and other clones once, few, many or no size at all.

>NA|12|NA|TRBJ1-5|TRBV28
TGTGCCGTAACAGTTTCTAATCAGCCCCAGCATTTT
CAVTVSNQPQHF
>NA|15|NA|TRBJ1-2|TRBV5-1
TGCGCCAGCAGCGGGGGAGCAGGGGCGTCCCGGGGCTACACCTTC
CASSGGAGASRGYTF
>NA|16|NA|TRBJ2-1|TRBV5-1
TGCGCCAGCGGGCCCCGCAGGGTAGCATTGGTGAATGAGCAGTTCTTC
CASGPRRVALVNEQFF
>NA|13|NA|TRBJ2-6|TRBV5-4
TGTGCCAGCAGCCCAGCGGAATCCAACGTCCTGACTTTC
CASSPAESNVLTF
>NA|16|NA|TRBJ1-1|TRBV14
TGTGCCAGCAGCCAAGGAGTGGCGGGAATGACCACTGAAGCTTTCTTT
CASSQGVAGMTTEAFF
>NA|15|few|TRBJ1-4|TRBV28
TGTGCCAGCAGTTCTCGACAGGTGAAACGGGAAAAACTGTTTTTT
CASSSRQVKREKLFF
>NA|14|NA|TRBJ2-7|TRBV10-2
TGCGCCAGCAGCCTTCGCGGGTATACCTACGAGCAGTACTTC
CASSLRGYTYEQYF
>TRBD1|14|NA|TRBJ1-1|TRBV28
TGTGCCAGCAGGGAGACAGGGGCCGACACTGAAGCTTTCTTT
CASRETGADTEAFF
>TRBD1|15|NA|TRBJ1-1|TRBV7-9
TGTGCCAGCAGCCGCGACAGAAACAGGGGGAATGAAGCTTTCTTT
CASSRDRNRGNEAFF
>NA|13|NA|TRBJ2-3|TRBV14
TGTGCCAGCAGCCAGGCAGGGTGGGATACGCAGTATTTT
CASSQAGWDTQYF
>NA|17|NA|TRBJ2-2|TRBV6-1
TGTGCCAGCAGTGAGTTACCTCAACAGGGATACACCGGGGAGCTGTTTTTT
CASSELPQQGYTGELFF
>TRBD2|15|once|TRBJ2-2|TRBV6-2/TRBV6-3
TGTGCCAGCAGTACCCGGGCTAGCGGGTCGGGGAAGCTGTTTTTT
CASSTRASGSGKLFF
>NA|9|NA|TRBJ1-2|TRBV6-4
TGTGCCAGCGAAGGGGACTACACATTC
CASEGDYTF
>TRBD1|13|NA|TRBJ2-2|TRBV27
TGTGCCAGCAGTCAGACAGGGTTCGGGGAGCTGTTTTTT
CASSQTGFGELFF
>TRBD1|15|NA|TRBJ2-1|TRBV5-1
TGCGCCAGCAGCTTTACAGGGGGGATCGGCAATGAGCAGTTCTTC
CASSFTGGIGNEQFF
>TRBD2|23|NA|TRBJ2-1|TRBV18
TGTGCCAGCTCACCACCCGCAGGGGGGGGGAAACTAGCGGGAGGAAGGCCCTACAATGAGCAGTTCTTC
CASSPPAGGGKLAGGRPYNEQFF
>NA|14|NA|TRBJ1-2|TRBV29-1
TGCAGCGTTGAAGAGGGCAGGGTGGACTATGGCTACACCTTC
CSVEEGRVDYGYTF
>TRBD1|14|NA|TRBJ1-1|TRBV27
TGTGCCAGCAGCCGGGGACAGCTAAACACTGAAGCTTTCTTT
CASSRGQLNTEAFF
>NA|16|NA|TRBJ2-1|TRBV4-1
TGCGCCAGCAGCCAAGTGAACATGGTTTCCTACAATGAGCAGTTCTTC
CASSQVNMVSYNEQFF
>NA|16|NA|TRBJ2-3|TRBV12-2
TGTGCAAGTCGCATACCGAGGGGGGTAGATCCAGATACGCAGTATTTT
CASRIPRGVDPDTQYF
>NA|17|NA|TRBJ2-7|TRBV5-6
TGTGCCAGCAGCTTAGGGGGGTTAGGGACTACGGCAGCCGAGCAGTACTTC
CASSLGGLGTTAAEQYF
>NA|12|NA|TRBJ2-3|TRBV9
TGTGCCAGCAGCGTAGTTCTAGATACGCAGTATTTT
CASSVVLDTQYF
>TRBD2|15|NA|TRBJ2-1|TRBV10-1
TGCGCCAGCAGTGAGTTGTTAGCGGGAGTGGAAGAGCAGTTCTTC
CASSELLAGVEEQFF
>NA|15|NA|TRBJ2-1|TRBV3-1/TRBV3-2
TGTGCCAGCACCTTAAGGGGGGCGGGGGCCTTTCAGCAGTTCTTC
CASTLRGAGAFQQFF
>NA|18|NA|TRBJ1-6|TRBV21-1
TGTGCCAGCAGCAAAGAGGGCGGGACAGCTCCCTATAATTCACCCCTCCACTTT
CASSKEGGTAPYNSPLHF
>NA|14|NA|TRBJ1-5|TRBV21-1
TGTGCCAGCAGCAAACCCAGGGTGCCTCAGCCCCAGCATTTT
CASSKPRVPQPQHF
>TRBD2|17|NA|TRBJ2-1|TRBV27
TGTGCCAGCAGTCCGGGGACTAGCGAACCCTCCAACAATGAGCAGTTCTTC
CASSPGTSEPSNNEQFF
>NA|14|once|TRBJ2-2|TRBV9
TGTGCCAGCAGCGTAGCACCAAACACCGGGGAGCTGTTTTTT
CASSVAPNTGELFF
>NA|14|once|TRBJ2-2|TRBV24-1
TGTGCCACCAGTGATTTGGAGAACACCGGGGAGCTGTTTTTT
CATSDLENTGELFF
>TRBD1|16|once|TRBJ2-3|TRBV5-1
TGCGCCAGCAGCTACCACAGGGGGCCATCGGCAGATACGCAGTATTTT
CASSYHRGPSADTQYF
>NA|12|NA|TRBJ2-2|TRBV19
TGTGCCAGTAGCGAGTATCCCGGGGAGCTGTTTTTT
CASSEYPGELFF
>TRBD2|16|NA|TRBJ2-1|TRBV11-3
TGTGCCAGCAGCTTAAAAGCGGGAGGTGTCTACAATGAGCAGTTCTTC
CASSLKAGGVYNEQFF
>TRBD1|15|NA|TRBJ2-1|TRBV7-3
TGTGCCAGCAGCTTAAATAGACAGGGGGCCGAGGAGCAGTTCTTC
CASSLNRQGAEEQFF
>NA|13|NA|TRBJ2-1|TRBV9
TGTGCCAGCAGCGTAGTGTCCTACAATGAGCAGTTCTTC
CASSVVSYNEQFF